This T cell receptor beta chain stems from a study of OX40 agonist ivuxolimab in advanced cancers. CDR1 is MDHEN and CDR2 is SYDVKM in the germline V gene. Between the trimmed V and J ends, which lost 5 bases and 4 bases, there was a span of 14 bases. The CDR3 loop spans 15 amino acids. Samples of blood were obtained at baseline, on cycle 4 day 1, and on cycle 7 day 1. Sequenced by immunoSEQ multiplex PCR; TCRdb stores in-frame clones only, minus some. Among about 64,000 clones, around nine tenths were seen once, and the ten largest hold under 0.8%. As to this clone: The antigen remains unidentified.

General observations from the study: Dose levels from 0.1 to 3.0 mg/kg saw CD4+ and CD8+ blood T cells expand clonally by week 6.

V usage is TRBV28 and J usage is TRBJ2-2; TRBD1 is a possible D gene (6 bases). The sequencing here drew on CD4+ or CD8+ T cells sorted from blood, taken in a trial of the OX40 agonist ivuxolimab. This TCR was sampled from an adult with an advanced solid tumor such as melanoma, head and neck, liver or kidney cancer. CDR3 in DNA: TGTGCCAGCAGTCCGTCAGGGGTACTCACCGGGGAGCTGTTTTTT. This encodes CASSPSGVLTGELFF. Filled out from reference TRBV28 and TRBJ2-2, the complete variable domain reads DVKVTQSSRYLVKRTGEKVFLECVQDMDHENMFWYRQDPGLGLRLIYFSYDVKMKEKGDIPEGYSVSREKKERFSLILESASTNQTSMYLCASSPSGVLTGELFFGEGSRLTVL.